This T cell receptor (beta chain) comes out of a study of T cells in Graves' hyperthyroidism and ophthalmopathy. In germline, CDR1 is MDHEN, CDR2 SYDVKM. V lost 3 bases to trimming and J lost 4 bases; unmatched junction nucleotides: 13. The CDR3 is 18 residues long. The source material, RNA transcripts, was used to amplify TCR beta CDR3 regions. Carried out on the TCR CDR3, a first-round RT-PCR used the HTBI primer set. TCRdb ran MiXCR on the multiplex PCR reads and lists one entry per CDR3 protein. The sample has roughly 720,000 distinct CDR3 sequences, around a sixth seen once. This clonotype has ten or more counts.

V is TRBV28 and J is TRBJ2-1; TRBD1 matches at 9 bases. The clonotype comes from a man aged 45-65 years with Graves' hyperthyroidism. The sequenced sample was blood. The CDR3 sequence: CASSFSGIGQGTYNEQFF. As DNA, the CDR3 is TGTGCCAGCAGTTTCTCTGGAATAGGACAGGGGACATACAATGAGCAGTTCTTC.